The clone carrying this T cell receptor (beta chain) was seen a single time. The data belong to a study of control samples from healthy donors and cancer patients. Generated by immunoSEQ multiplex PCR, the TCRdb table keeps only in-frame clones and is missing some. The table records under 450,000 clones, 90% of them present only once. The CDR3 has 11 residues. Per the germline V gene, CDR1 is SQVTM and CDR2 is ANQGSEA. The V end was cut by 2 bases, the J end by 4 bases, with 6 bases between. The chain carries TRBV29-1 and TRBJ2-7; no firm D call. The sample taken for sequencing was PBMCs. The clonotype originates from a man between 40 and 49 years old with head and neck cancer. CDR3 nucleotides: TGCAGCGTTGAAACAACTTACGAGCAGTACTTC. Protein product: CSVETTYEQYF.